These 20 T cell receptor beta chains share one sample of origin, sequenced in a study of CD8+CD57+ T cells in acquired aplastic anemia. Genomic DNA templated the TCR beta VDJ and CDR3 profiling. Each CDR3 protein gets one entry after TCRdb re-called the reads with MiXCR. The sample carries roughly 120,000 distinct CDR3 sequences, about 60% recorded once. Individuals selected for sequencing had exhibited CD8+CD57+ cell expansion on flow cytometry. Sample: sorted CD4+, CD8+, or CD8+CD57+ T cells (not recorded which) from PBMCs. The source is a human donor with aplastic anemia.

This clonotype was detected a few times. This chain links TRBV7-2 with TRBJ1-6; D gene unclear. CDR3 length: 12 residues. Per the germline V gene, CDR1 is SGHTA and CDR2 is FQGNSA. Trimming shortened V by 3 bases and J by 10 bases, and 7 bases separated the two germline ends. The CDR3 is CASSLYRSPLHF. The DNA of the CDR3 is TGTGCCAGCAGCTTGTATCGCTCACCCCTCCACTTT.

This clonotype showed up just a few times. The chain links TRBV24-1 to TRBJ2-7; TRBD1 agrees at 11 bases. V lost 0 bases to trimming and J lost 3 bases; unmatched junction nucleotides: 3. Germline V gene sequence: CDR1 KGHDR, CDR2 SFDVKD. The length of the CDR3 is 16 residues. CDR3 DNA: TGTGCCACCAGTGATTTGGAGGGACAGGGGGTCTACGAGCAGTACTTC. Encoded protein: CATSDLEGQGVYEQYF.

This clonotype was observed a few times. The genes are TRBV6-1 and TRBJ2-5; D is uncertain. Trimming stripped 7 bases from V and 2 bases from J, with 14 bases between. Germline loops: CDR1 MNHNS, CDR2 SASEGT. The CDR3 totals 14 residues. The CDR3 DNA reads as TGTGCCAGCACCAAGCGACGGATACAAGAGACCCAGTACTTC. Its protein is CASTKRRIQETQYF.

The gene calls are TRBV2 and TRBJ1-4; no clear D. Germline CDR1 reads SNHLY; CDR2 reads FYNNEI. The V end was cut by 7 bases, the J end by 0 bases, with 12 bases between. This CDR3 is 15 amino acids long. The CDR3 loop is CASKVIAATNEKLFF. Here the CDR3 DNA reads TGTGCCAGCAAAGTCATAGCTGCAACTAATGAAAAACTGTTTTTT. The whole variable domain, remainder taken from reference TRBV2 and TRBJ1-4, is EPEVTQTPSHQVTQMGQEVILRCVPISNHLYFYWYRQILGQKVEFLVSFYNNEISEKSEIFDDQFSVERPDGSNFTLKIRSTKLEDSAMYFCASKVIAATNEKLFFGSGTQLSVL.

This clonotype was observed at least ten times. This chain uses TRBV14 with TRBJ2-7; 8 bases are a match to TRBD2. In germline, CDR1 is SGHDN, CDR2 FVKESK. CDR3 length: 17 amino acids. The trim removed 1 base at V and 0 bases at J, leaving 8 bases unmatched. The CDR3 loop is CASSQVHLAGFSYEQYF. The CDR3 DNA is TGTGCCAGCAGCCAAGTTCACCTAGCGGGTTTCTCCTACGAGCAGTACTTC. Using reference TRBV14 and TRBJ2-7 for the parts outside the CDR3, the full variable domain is EAGVTQFPSHSVIEKGQTVTLRCDPISGHDNLYWYRRVMGKEIKFLLHFVKESKQDESGMPNNRFLAERTGGTYSTLKVQPAELEDSGVYFCASSQVHLAGFSYEQYFGPGTRLTVT.

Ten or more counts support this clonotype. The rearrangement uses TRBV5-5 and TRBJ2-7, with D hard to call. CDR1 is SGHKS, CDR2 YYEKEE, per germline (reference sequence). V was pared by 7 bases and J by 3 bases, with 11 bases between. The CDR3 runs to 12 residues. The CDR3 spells CASRGKDYEQYF. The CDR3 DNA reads TGTGCCAGCCGCGGTAAGGACTACGAGCAGTACTTC. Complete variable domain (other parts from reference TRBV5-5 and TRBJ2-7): DAGVTQSPTHLIKTRGQQVTLRCSPISGHKSVSWYQQVLGQGPQFIFQYYEKEERGRGNFPDRFSARQFPNYSSELNVNALLLGDSALYLCASRGKDYEQYFGPGTRLTVT.

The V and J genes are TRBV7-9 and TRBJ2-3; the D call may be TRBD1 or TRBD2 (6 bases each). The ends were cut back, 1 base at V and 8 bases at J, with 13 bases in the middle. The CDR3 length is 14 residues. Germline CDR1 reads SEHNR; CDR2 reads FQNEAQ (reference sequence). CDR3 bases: TGTGCCAGCAGCTTAGACGGGGGCGGTAGTACGCAGTATTTT. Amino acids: CASSLDGGGSTQYF.

CDR3 region: CASSHSATNEKLFF. CDR3 DNA: TGTGCCAGCAGCCACAGTGCAACTAATGAAAAACTGTTTTTT. The rearrangement uses TRBV7-9 and TRBJ1-4; no firm D call. This CDR3 comprises 14 residues. The germline CDR1 and CDR2 sequences are SEHNR and FQNEAQ (reference sequence). The V gene lost 5 bases and the J gene lost 0 bases, with 7 bases spanning the gap.

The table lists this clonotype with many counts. The CDR3 coding sequence is TGTGCCAGCAGCACACAGGTCATGAACACTGAAGCTTTCTTT. It codes for CASSTQVMNTEAFF. The genes are TRBV9 and TRBJ1-1, with D perhaps matching TRBD1 (5 bases). CDR3 length: 14 amino acids. Germline CDR1 and CDR2: SGDLS and YYNGEE. The ends were cut back, 4 bases at V and 0 bases at J, with 10 bases in the middle.

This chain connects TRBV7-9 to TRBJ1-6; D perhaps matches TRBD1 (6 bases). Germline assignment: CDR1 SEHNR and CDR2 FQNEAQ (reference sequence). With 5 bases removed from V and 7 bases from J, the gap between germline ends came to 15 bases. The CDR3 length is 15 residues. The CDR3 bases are TGTGCCAGCAGCCCGGAGGACAGTGAGAATTCACCCCTCCACTTT. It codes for CASSPEDSENSPLHF.

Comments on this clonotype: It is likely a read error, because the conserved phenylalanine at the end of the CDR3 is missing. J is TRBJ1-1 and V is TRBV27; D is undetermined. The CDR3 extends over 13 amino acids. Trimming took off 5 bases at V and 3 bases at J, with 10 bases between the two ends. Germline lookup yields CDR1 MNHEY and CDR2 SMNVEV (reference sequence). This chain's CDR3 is CASSPRGYTEAFS. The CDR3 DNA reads TGTGCCAGCAGTCCTCGGGGTTACACTGAAGCTTTCTCT.

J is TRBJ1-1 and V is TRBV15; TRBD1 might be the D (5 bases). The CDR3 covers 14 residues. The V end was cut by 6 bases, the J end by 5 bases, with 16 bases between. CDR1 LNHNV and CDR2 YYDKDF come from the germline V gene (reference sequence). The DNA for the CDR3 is TGTGCCACCAGGAGGGTCCAGGGAGGGACTGAAGCTTTCTTT. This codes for CATRRVQGGTEAFF.

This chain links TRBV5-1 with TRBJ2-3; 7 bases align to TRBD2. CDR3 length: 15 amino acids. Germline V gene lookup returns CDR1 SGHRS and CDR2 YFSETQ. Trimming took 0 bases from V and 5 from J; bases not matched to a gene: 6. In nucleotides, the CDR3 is TGCGCCAGCAGCTTGGAGGGCGGGAGAGGAGATACGCAGTATTTT. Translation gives CASSLEGGRGDTQYF.

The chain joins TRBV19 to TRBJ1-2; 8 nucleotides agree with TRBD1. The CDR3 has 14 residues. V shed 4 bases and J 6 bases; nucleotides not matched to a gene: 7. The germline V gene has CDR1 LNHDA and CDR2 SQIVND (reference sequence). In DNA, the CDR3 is TGTGCCAGTAGTACCGGGACAGGTTGGGATGGCTACACCTTC. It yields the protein CASSTGTGWDGYTF.

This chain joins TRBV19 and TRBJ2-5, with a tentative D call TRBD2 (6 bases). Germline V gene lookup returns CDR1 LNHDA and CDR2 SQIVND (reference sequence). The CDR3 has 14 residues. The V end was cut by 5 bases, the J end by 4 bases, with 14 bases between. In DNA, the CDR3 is TGTGCCAGTAGTCAAGTCATGGGGGGAGAGACCCAGTACTTC. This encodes CASSQVMGGETQYF.

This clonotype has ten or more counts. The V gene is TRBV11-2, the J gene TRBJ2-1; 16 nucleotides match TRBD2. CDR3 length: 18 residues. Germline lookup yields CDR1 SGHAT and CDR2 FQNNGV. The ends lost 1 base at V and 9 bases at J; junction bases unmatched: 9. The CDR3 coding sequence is TGTGCCAGCAGCTTAGTTGTGATCGGGACTAGCGGGGGGGGTGAGCAGTTCTTC. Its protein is CASSLVVIGTSGGGEQFF.

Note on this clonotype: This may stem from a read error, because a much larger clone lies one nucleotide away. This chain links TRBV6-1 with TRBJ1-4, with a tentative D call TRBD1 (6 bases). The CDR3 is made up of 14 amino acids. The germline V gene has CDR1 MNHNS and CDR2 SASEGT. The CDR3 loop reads CATQRAGENERLFF. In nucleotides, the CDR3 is TGTGCCACCCAAAGGGCAGGGGAGAATGAAAGACTGTTTTTT.

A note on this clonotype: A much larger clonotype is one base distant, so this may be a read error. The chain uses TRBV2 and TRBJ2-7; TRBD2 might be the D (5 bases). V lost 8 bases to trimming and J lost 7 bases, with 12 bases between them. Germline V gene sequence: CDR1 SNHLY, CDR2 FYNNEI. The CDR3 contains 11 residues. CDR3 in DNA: TGTGCCAGCCCACTAGGGTGGGAGCAGTACTTC. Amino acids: CASPLGWEQYF.

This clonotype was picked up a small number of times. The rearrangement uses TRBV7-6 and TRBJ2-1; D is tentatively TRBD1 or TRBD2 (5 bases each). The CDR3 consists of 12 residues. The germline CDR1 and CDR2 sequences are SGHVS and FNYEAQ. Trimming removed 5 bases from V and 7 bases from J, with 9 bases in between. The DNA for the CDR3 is TGTGCCAGCAGCAAGGGACGGAATGAGCAGTTCTTC. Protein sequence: CASSKGRNEQFF.

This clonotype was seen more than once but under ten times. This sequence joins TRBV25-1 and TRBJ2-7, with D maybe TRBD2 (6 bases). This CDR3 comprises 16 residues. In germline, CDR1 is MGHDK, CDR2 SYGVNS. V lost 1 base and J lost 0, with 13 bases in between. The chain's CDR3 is CASSELGGLSSYEQYF. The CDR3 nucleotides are TGTGCCAGCAGTGAATTGGGGGGTCTTAGCTCCTACGAGCAGTACTTC.